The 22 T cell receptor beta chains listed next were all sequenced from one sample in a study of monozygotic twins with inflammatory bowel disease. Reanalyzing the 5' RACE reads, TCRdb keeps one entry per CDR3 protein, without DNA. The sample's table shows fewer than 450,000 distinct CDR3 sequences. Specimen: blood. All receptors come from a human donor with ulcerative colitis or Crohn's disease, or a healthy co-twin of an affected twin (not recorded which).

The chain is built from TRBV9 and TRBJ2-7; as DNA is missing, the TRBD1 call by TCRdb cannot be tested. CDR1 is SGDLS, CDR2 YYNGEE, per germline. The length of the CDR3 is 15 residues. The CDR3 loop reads CASSEGQGPNYEQYF.

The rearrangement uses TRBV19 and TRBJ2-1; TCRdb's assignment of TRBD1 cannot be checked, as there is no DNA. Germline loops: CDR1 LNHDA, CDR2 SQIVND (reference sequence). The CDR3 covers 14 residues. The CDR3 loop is CASQRDRALNEQFF.

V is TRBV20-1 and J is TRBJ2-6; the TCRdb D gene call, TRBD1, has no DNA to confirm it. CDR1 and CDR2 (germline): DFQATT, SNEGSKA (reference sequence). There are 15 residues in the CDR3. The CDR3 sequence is CSAAMGGNGANVLTF.

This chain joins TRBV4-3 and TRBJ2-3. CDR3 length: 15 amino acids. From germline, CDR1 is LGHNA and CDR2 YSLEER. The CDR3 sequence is CASSQDEPSTDTQYF.

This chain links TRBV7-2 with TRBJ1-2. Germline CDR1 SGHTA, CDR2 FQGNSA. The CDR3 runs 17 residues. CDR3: CASSLRLRVGGLVAYTF.

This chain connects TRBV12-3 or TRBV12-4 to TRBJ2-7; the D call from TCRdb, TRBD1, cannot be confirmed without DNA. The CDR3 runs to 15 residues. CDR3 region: CASRKEGRPWNEQYF.

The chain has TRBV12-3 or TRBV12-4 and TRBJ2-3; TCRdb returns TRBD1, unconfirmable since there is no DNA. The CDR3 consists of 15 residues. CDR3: CASTLGGPGTDTQYF.

CDR3 region: CASSLGKTSGSTDTQYF. This chain joins TRBV11-3 and TRBJ2-3; TCRdb proposes TRBD2, but this gene call is untestable without DNA. The CDR3 runs 17 residues. Germline CDR1 is SGHNT and CDR2 is YENEEA.

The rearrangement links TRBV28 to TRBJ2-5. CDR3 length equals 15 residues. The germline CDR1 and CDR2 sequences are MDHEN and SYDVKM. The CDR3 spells CASSFGLNRQETQYF.

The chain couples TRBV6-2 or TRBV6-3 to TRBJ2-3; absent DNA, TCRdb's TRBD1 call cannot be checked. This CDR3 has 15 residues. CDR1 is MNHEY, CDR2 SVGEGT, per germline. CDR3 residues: CASSYGGYNTDTQYF.

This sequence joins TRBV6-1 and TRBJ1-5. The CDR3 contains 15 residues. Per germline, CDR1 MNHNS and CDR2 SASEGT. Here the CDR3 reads CASSEASGGDQPQHF.

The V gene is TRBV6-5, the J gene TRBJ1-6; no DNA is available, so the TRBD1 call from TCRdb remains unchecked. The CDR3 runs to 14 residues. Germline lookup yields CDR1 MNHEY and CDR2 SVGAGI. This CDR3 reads CASSYRDRNSPLHF.

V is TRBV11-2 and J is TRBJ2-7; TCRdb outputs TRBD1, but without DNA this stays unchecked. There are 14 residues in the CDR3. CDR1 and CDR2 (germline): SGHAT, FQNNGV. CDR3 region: CASSLAPRIYEQYF.

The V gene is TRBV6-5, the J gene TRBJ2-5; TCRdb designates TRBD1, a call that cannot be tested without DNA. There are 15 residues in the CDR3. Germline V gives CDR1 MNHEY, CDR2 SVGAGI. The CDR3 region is CASSYPGQVQETQYF.

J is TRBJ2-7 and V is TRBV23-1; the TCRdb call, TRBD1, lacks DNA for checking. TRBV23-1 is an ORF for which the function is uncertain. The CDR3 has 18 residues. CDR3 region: CASSQEIPGQGGDYEQYF.

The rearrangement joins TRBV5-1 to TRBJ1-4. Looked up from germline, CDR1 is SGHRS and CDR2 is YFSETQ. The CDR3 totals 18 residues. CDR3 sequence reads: CASSLASISVATNEKLFF. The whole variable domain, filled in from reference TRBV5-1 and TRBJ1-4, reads KAGVTQTPRYLIKTRGQQVTLSCSPISGHRSVSWYQQTPGQGLQFLFEYFSETQRNKGNFPGRFSGRQFSNSRSEMNVSTLELGDSALYLCASSLASISVATNEKLFFGSGTQLSVL.

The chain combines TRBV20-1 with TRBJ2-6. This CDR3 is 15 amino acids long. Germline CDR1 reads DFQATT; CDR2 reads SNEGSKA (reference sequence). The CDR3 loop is CSARDPLSGANVLTF.

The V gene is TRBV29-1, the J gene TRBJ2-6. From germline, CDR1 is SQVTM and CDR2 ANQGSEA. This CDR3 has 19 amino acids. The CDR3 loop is CSVEDLSTIQRTGANVLTF.

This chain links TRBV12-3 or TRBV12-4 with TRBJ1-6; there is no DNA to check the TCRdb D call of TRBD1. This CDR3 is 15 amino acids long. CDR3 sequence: CASTRGSSYNSPLHF.

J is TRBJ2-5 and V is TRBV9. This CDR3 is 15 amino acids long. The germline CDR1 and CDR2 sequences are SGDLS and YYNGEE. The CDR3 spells CASSVGVLGKETQYF.

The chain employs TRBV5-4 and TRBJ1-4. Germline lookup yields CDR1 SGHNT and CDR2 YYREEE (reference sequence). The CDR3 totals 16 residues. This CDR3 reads CASSDQNREPNEKLFF.

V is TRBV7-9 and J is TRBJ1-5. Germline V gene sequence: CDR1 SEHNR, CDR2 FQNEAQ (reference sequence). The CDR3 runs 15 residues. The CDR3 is CASSSTGGSHQPQHF. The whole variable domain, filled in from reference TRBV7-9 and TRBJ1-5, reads DTGVSQNPRHKITKRGQNVTFRCDPISEHNRLYWYRQTLGQGPEFLTYFQNEAQLEKSRLLSDRFSAERPKGSFSTLEIQRTEQGDSAMYLCASSSTGGSHQPQHFGDGTRLSIL.